These 6 T cell receptor beta chains were sequenced from one sample in a study of human T cells and chemical hapten exposure (dated by TCRdb to the early 2020s). Library preparation attached unique molecular identifiers to individual cDNA molecules for quantitative, reproducible TCR counting. TCRdb itself trimmed the public reads at Q25 with fastp, ran MiXCR and retained productive beta chains. Identical CDR3 proteins give one entry, which carries the most common genes and DNA. The sample profile shows fewer than 150,000 distinct CDR3 sequences; approximately 9% of them were found once. The ten largest clonotypes hold around 1.5% of the sample. Total RNA was extracted from unfractionated whole blood that had been collected in Tempus Blood RNA tubes. The specimen was whole blood. The receptors come from a human donor in good health. Some clones in this sample may be carry-over from other donors' samples. Donor details come from another sample of the same person, matched by shared clones.

The rearrangement joins TRBV12-3 or TRBV12-4 to TRBJ1-4; the D gene is possibly TRBD1 (5 bases). The CDR3 has 14 residues. Trimming stripped 6 bases from V and 4 bases from J, with 12 bases between. CDR3 in DNA: TGTGCCAGCAGCTCGGGGCTCCTTAATGAAAAACTGTTTTTT. The encoded protein is CASSSGLLNEKLFF.

This clonotype was seen repeatedly, ten times or more. This chain joins TRBV20-1 and TRBJ1-5; TRBD1 matches at 8 bases. Germline CDR1 is DFQATT and CDR2 is SNEGSKA (reference sequence). The junction had 14 bases not matched to a gene; V was cut back by 6 bases and J by 4 bases. The CDR3 consists of 16 residues. The CDR3 DNA follows: TGCAGTGCACCCGGACAGGGAAGTCAAAGAAATCAGCCCCAGCATTTT. This gives the protein CSAPGQGSQRNQPQHF.

This clonotype was seen at least ten times. The V gene is TRBV29-1, the J gene TRBJ2-3; TRBD2 agrees at 8 bases. This CDR3 is built from 12 residues. Per the germline V gene, CDR1 is SQVTM and CDR2 is ANQGSEA. The CDR3 DNA reads as TGCAGTGGGGTCGGGAGGGCAGATACGCAGTATTTT. This sequence encodes CSGVGRADTQYF.

The chain joins TRBV18 to TRBJ2-2; possibly TRBD1 for D (5 bases). The germline V gene has CDR1 KGHSH and CDR2 LQKENI. The CDR3 has 14 amino acids. V lost 0 bases, J lost 6 bases, and 8 bases lay in between. The CDR3 DNA sequence: TGTGCCAGCTCACCACCGGACAAGGCCGGGGAGCTGTTTTTT. Translating it yields CASSPPDKAGELFF.

In this sample, this clonotype turned up a few times. V and J are TRBV27 and TRBJ1-2; 7 bases align to TRBD1. V was pared by 5 bases and J by 0 bases, with 9 bases of the junction left unmatched. The CDR3 length is 16 residues. The germline gives CDR1 MNHEY, CDR2 SMNVEV (reference sequence). CDR3 sequence reads: CASSPRTGAPNYGYTF. CDR3 sequence (DNA): TGTGCCAGCAGTCCCCGAACAGGGGCCCCTAACTATGGCTACACCTTC.

This clonotype was detected many times. This rearrangement joins TRBV3-1 to TRBJ2-1; D is possibly TRBD1 (6 bases). The CDR3 has 16 amino acids. The germline CDR1 and CDR2 sequences are LGHDT and YNNKEL (reference sequence). Trimming took off 4 bases at V and 2 bases at J, with 15 bases between the two ends. CDR3 loop: CASSPNSGHPYNEQFF. In nucleotides, the CDR3 is TGTGCCAGCAGCCCTAATTCGGGACATCCCTACAATGAGCAGTTCTTC.